The rows below give T cell receptor beta chains drawn from one sample of a study of CD8 T cells in Susac syndrome. TCRdb ran MiXCR on the immunoSEQ multiplex PCR reads and lists one entry per CDR3 protein. The table includes about 300,000 distinct CDR3 sequences, around 91% detected once. Specimen: CD8+ T cells from PBMCs. Receptor source: a human donor with multiple sclerosis. The CDR3 runs from the conserved cysteine through the conserved F or W. D genes are given only for firm matches. Where a row states a size, it is once, few, many or the class of an expanded clone; other rows omit it.

v_gene: TRBV6-1; d_gene: TRBD2; j_gene: TRBJ2-7; abundance: -; CDR3nt: TGTGCCAGCAGCCCCGGACTAGCGGGAGGGGCGGGTTACGAGCAGTACTTC; CDR3aa: CASSPGLAGGAGYEQYF
v_gene: TRBV6-2/TRBV6-3; d_gene: TRBD2; j_gene: TRBJ2-5; abundance: -; CDR3nt: TGTGCCAGCATTGGACTAGCGGGAGAAGGAGAGACCCAGTACTTC; CDR3aa: CASIGLAGEGETQYF
v_gene: TRBV7-9; d_gene: -; j_gene: TRBJ1-2; abundance: -; CDR3nt: TGTGCCAGCAGCTTAGGTCCTGGGGATAACTATGGCTACACCTTC; CDR3aa: CASSLGPGDNYGYTF
v_gene: TRBV29-1; d_gene: -; j_gene: TRBJ1-1; abundance: -; CDR3nt: TGCAGCGTTCATACAGGTTCCAGCGAAGCTTTCTTT; CDR3aa: CSVHTGSSEAFF
v_gene: TRBV9; d_gene: -; j_gene: TRBJ2-1; abundance: -; CDR3nt: TGTGCCACCGGAAGGGGTCTAGGGAATGAGCAGTTCTTC; CDR3aa: CATGRGLGNEQFF
v_gene: TRBV20-1; d_gene: TRBD1; j_gene: TRBJ1-5; abundance: -; CDR3nt: TGCAGTGCTCCTGGGACAGGCGACACTCAGCCCCAGCATTTT; CDR3aa: CSAPGTGDTQPQHF
v_gene: TRBV7-9; d_gene: TRBD2; j_gene: TRBJ2-5; abundance: -; CDR3nt: TGTGCCAGCGCAGGCGGGCTAGCGGGAGAAGGGGGCCAAGAGACCCAGTACTTC; CDR3aa: CASAGGLAGEGGQETQYF
v_gene: TRBV5-4; d_gene: -; j_gene: TRBJ2-1; abundance: -; CDR3nt: TGTGCCAGCAGCTTCCTGCAATCTTTCGGGGCATCCAATGAGCAGTTCTTC; CDR3aa: CASSFLQSFGASNEQFF
v_gene: TRBV7-6; d_gene: -; j_gene: TRBJ2-2; abundance: -; CDR3nt: TGTGCCAGCAGCTTAGGACGACTTAACACCGGGGAGCTGTTTTTT; CDR3aa: CASSLGRLNTGELFF
v_gene: TRBV18; d_gene: -; j_gene: TRBJ1-5; abundance: -; CDR3nt: TGTGCCAGCTCACCAAGGACCGGGGGGATGGATCAGCCCCAGCATTTT; CDR3aa: CASSPRTGGMDQPQHF
v_gene: TRBV6-5; d_gene: TRBD1; j_gene: TRBJ2-7; abundance: -; CDR3nt: TGTGCCAGCAGTTTGGGACAGCTGTCCTACGAGCAGTACTTC; CDR3aa: CASSLGQLSYEQYF
v_gene: TRBV7-9; d_gene: TRBD1; j_gene: TRBJ2-2; abundance: -; CDR3nt: TGTGCCACCGACAGGGGGTATGTCACCGGGGAGCTGTTTTTT; CDR3aa: CATDRGYVTGELFF
v_gene: TRBV28; d_gene: -; j_gene: TRBJ2-2; abundance: -; CDR3nt: TGTGCCAGCAGTACAATCACCGGGGAGCTGTTTTTT; CDR3aa: CASSTITGELFF
v_gene: TRBV7-3; d_gene: TRBD2; j_gene: TRBJ2-1; abundance: -; CDR3nt: TGTGCCAGCAGCTTAAACGTAGCGGGGGGGCCCCACAATGAGCAGTTCTTC; CDR3aa: CASSLNVAGGPHNEQFF
v_gene: TRBV6-1; d_gene: TRBD1; j_gene: TRBJ1-1; abundance: -; CDR3nt: TGTGCCAGCAGTCAGGGGGCAGCCTTGCTTGAAGCTTTCTTT; CDR3aa: CASSQGAALLEAFF
v_gene: TRBV20-1; d_gene: -; j_gene: TRBJ2-1; abundance: -; CDR3nt: TGCAGTGTTCGTTCGGCCCTGCTCAATGAGCAGTTCTTC; CDR3aa: CSVRSALLNEQFF
v_gene: TRBV11-1; d_gene: TRBD2; j_gene: TRBJ2-7; abundance: -; CDR3nt: TGTGCCAGCAGCTGGAACCCCGGGACTAGCGGCTCCTACGAGCAGTACTTC; CDR3aa: CASSWNPGTSGSYEQYF
v_gene: TRBV29-1; d_gene: -; j_gene: TRBJ2-1; abundance: -; CDR3nt: TGCAGCGTTGAAGCGATTTTGATGGAGTCCAATGAGCAGTTCTTC; CDR3aa: CSVEAILMESNEQFF
v_gene: TRBV9; d_gene: TRBD1; j_gene: TRBJ2-3; abundance: -; CDR3nt: TGTGCCAGCAGCGACGAAGGGGGCGACGTAGATACGCAGTATTTT; CDR3aa: CASSDEGGDVDTQYF
v_gene: TRBV7-9; d_gene: -; j_gene: TRBJ2-2; abundance: -; CDR3nt: TGTGCCAGCAGCTTAGGAAGTTCCTATCCGCCGAACACCGGGGAGCTGTTTTTT; CDR3aa: CASSLGSSYPPNTGELFF
v_gene: TRBV4-1; d_gene: TRBD2; j_gene: TRBJ2-1; abundance: -; CDR3nt: TGCGCCAGCAGCCTTAGCGGGAGGAGCTCCTACAATGAGCAGTTCTTC; CDR3aa: CASSLSGRSSYNEQFF
v_gene: TRBV4-3; d_gene: TRBD1; j_gene: TRBJ1-2; abundance: -; CDR3nt: TGCGCCAGCAGCCAAGGGGACAGTACCTCCTATGGCTACACCTTC; CDR3aa: CASSQGDSTSYGYTF
v_gene: TRBV4-1; d_gene: -; j_gene: TRBJ2-5; abundance: -; CDR3nt: TGCGCCAGCAGCCAAGATGCTGGCGGCGGGACGGCGTATCAAGAGACCCAGTACTTC; CDR3aa: CASSQDAGGGTAYQETQYF
v_gene: TRBV29-1; d_gene: -; j_gene: TRBJ2-1; abundance: -; CDR3nt: TGCAGCGTTGCCGGCCAGACCCGGGGATACAATGAGCAGTTCTTC; CDR3aa: CSVAGQTRGYNEQFF
v_gene: TRBV28; d_gene: -; j_gene: TRBJ1-1; abundance: -; CDR3nt: TGTGCCAGCAGTTTAGGAGGAGAGGGCACTGAAGCTTTCTTT; CDR3aa: CASSLGGEGTEAFF
v_gene: TRBV27; d_gene: -; j_gene: TRBJ2-1; abundance: -; CDR3nt: TGTGCCAGCAGTTTGGAGACTCATCCCAATGAGCAGTTCTTC; CDR3aa: CASSLETHPNEQFF
v_gene: TRBV20-1; d_gene: TRBD1; j_gene: TRBJ2-7; abundance: -; CDR3nt: TGCAGTGCTAGACTCGCAGACAGGGGGTACGAGCAGTACTTC; CDR3aa: CSARLADRGYEQYF
v_gene: TRBV27; d_gene: -; j_gene: TRBJ1-3; abundance: -; CDR3nt: TGTGCCAGCAGTTCCCGAAGCTCTGGAAACACCATATATTTT; CDR3aa: CASSSRSSGNTIYF
v_gene: TRBV28; d_gene: -; j_gene: TRBJ1-1; abundance: -; CDR3nt: TGTGCCAGCAGCGGGACGGTGAACACTGAAGCTTTCTTT; CDR3aa: CASSGTVNTEAFF
v_gene: TRBV27; d_gene: -; j_gene: TRBJ2-1; abundance: -; CDR3nt: TGTGCCAGCAGTTTAACGCCCCTTGGGTACTACAATGAGCAGTTCTTC; CDR3aa: CASSLTPLGYYNEQFF
v_gene: TRBV20-1; d_gene: TRBD2; j_gene: TRBJ2-7; abundance: few; CDR3nt: TGCAGTGCTAGGACCGGGAGGAGCGACGAGCAGTACTTC; CDR3aa: CSARTGRSDEQYF
v_gene: TRBV4-3; d_gene: TRBD2; j_gene: TRBJ2-7; abundance: -; CDR3nt: TGCGCCAGCAGCCAAGATCGGAGCGGGGGGTCCTACGAGCAGTACTTC; CDR3aa: CASSQDRSGGSYEQYF
v_gene: TRBV30; d_gene: -; j_gene: TRBJ2-5; abundance: -; CDR3nt: TGTGCCTGGAGTCCCGGGACAACCAATCAGGAGACCCAGTACTTC; CDR3aa: CAWSPGTTNQETQYF
v_gene: TRBV5-1; d_gene: TRBD1; j_gene: TRBJ2-7; abundance: -; CDR3nt: TGCGCCAGCAGCTGGACCCCAACAGGGGGAGGCGAGCAGTACTTC; CDR3aa: CASSWTPTGGGEQYF